Shown below are 20 T cell receptor beta chains from a single sample sequenced in a study of shared clonotypes between healthy human individuals. Assay: immunoSEQ multiplex PCR; the TCRdb copy retains only in-frame clones and omits some. The table lists roughly 2 million clones, 90% to 95% of them singletons. The sequenced sample consisted of naive CD4+ T cells sorted from blood. Documented subset: CD45RA+ positively selected. These receptors originate from a man younger than 35 in good health.

The V call is TRBV6-6, the J call TRBJ1-5, with 12 bases fitting TRBD1. With 8 bases clipped from V and 6 bases from J, the junction kept 2 bases outside the gene matches. The CDR3 covers 13 residues. Germline V gives CDR1 MNHNY, CDR2 SVGAGI (reference sequence). CDR3 sequence: CASGTGGGQPQHF. In DNA form, the CDR3 reads TGTGCCAGCGGGACAGGGGGCGGTCAGCCCCAGCATTTT.

The chain couples TRBV29-1 to TRBJ1-1, with D possibly matching TRBD1 (5 bases). The germline V gene encodes CDR1 SQVTM and CDR2 ANQGSEA. The CDR3 is 16 residues long. With 2 bases removed from V and 2 bases from J, the gap between germline ends came to 18 bases. The CDR3 DNA reads as TGCAGCGTTGAAACTATGAGGAGGGACCCAAACACTGAAGCTTTCTTT. This gives the protein CSVETMRRDPNTEAFF.

The V and J genes are TRBV5-1 and TRBJ1-2; D is ambiguous. Trimming stripped 4 bases from V and 3 bases from J, with 13 bases between. The CDR3 has 14 residues. Germline-derived CDR1 and CDR2 are SGHRS and YFSETQ. The CDR3: CASSADRRDYGYTF. In DNA form, the CDR3 reads TGCGCCAGCAGCGCCGACCGGAGGGACTATGGCTACACCTTC.

The V gene is TRBV6-5, the J gene TRBJ1-2; D is perhaps TRBD1 (5 bases). Trimming left V 6 bases short and J 4 bases short, with 12 bases between. The germline V gene encodes CDR1 MNHEY and CDR2 SVGAGI. The CDR3 runs 13 residues. The CDR3 spells CASRGGRIYGYTF. The CDR3 DNA is TGTGCCAGCAGGGGGGGACGGATCTATGGCTACACCTTC.

On this clone: The sample holds other DNA sequences that translate to the same CDR3. Here the CDR3 reads CASSLDGVETQYF. The CDR3 DNA is TGCGCCAGCAGCTTGGATGGGGTGGAGACCCAGTACTTC. The chain is built from TRBV5-1 and TRBJ2-5; D ambiguous. The germline V gene encodes CDR1 SGHRS and CDR2 YFSETQ. CDR3 length: 13 amino acids. V was cut by 0 bases and J by 5 bases, with 8 bases left in between. Full variable domain (outside the CDR3, taken from reference TRBV5-1 and TRBJ2-5): KAGVTQTPRYLIKTRGQQVTLSCSPISGHRSVSWYQQTPGQGLQFLFEYFSETQRNKGNFPGRFSGRQFSNSRSEMNVSTLELGDSALYLCASSLDGVETQYFGPGTRLLVL.

The rearrangement joins TRBV5-4 to TRBJ1-5; possibly TRBD1 for D (5 bases). Trimming removed 9 bases at V and 2 bases at J, with 18 bases between. The CDR3 consists of 15 residues. Germline-derived CDR1 and CDR2 are SGHNT and YYREEE (reference sequence). The CDR3 DNA reads as TGTGCCATGAGTTCAGGACAATCTGGCAATCAGCCCCAGCATTTT. It encodes CAMSSGQSGNQPQHF.

V and J are TRBV28 and TRBJ1-6; D is ambiguous. Trimming removed 6 bases at V and 11 bases at J, with 14 bases between. The V gene's germline CDR1 is MDHEN and CDR2 SYDVKM. This CDR3 is 13 amino acids long. The CDR3 sequence is CASSRFQRAPLHF. The CDR3 nucleotides read TGTGCCAGCAGCCGCTTTCAGAGAGCACCCCTCCACTTT. The whole variable domain, remainder taken from reference TRBV28 and TRBJ1-6, is DVKVTQSSRYLVKRTGEKVFLECVQDMDHENMFWYRQDPGLGLRLIYFSYDVKMKEKGDIPEGYSVSREKKERFSLILESASTNQTSMYLCASSRFQRAPLHFGNGTRLTVT.

The chain recombines TRBV27 with TRBJ2-7; 9 nucleotides agree with TRBD2. This CDR3 has 15 residues. The germline V gene has CDR1 MNHEY and CDR2 SMNVEV (reference sequence). V lost 7 bases, J lost 3 bases, and 10 bases stayed unmatched. CDR3 nucleotides: TGTGCCAGCAAGGTAAGCGGGAGGAGTCACTACGAGCAGTACTTC. Its translation is CASKVSGRSHYEQYF.

In its sample, this clone was seen a few times. The V and J genes are TRBV6-5 and TRBJ1-6; D might be TRBD1 (6 bases). V was pared by 2 bases and J by 10 bases, with 6 bases between. The CDR3 totals 12 residues. Germline CDR1 and CDR2: MNHEY and SVGAGI. The CDR3 DNA sequence: TGTGCCAGCAGTTACGGGACATCACCCCTCCACTTT. The encoded protein is CASSYGTSPLHF.

The V and J genes are TRBV10-3 and TRBJ1-6; D possibly corresponds to TRBD1 (5 bases). V lost 3 bases and J 9 bases, leaving 12 bases between the germline ends. Germline V lookup: CDR1 ENHRY, CDR2 SYGVKD. This CDR3 contains 14 residues. The CDR3: CAISELGAGSPLHF. CDR3 nucleotide sequence: TGTGCCATCAGTGAATTAGGGGCTGGTTCACCCCTCCACTTT.

In DNA, the CDR3 is TGTGCCAGCAGTGCCGGGACAGGGGATTCCTACAATGAGCAGTTCTTC. Its translation is CASSAGTGDSYNEQFF. The chain employs TRBV6-1 and TRBJ2-1; 10 bases match TRBD1. Germline loops: CDR1 MNHNS, CDR2 SASEGT. J lost 1 base, V lost 4 bases, and 4 bases had no gene match. This CDR3 comprises 16 residues.

The chain links TRBV27 to TRBJ1-5; D is undetermined. V was cut by 0 bases and J by 4 bases, with 13 bases left in between. This CDR3 comprises 16 residues. Germline CDR1 and CDR2: MNHEY and SMNVEV (reference sequence). CDR3 sequence reads: CASSLSREAGNQPQHF. CDR3 nucleotides: TGTGCCAGCAGTTTATCGCGTGAGGCAGGAAATCAGCCCCAGCATTTT.

The chain couples TRBV2 to TRBJ2-7; 11 nucleotides align to TRBD1. Germline V gene sequence: CDR1 SNHLY, CDR2 FYNNEI. V dropped 6 bases and J dropped 2; count of bases not matched to a gene: 6. This CDR3 has 15 residues. CDR3 amino acids: CASRRPGQGAYEQYF. The CDR3 nucleotides are TGTGCCAGCAGGCGCCCGGGACAGGGGGCCTACGAGCAGTACTTC.

The rearrangement links TRBV4-3 to TRBJ2-1; 7 nucleotides agree with TRBD2. Germline V CDR1 and CDR2: LGHNA, YSLEER. This CDR3 is 20 amino acids long. The ends lost 4 bases at V and 2 bases at J; junction bases unmatched: 20. Here the CDR3 DNA reads TGCGCCAGCAGCCGAAGATGTGCCCTTACCCTAGCGGCCACCTACAATGAGCAGTTCTTC. Protein product: CASSRRCALTLAATYNEQFF.

This chain joins TRBV6-4 and TRBJ2-3; D remains ambiguous. Trimming took off 6 bases at V and 2 bases at J, with 12 bases between the two ends. CDR3 length: 14 residues. Germline CDR1 reads MRHNA; CDR2 reads SNTAGT. CDR3 residues: CASREQWSTDTQYF. The CDR3 DNA reads as TGTGCCAGCAGAGAACAGTGGTCCACAGATACGCAGTATTTT.

V and J are TRBV9 and TRBJ2-7; D possibly corresponds to TRBD2 (6 bases). Deletions cut 4 bases from V and 1 base from J, with 12 bases between. This CDR3 has 14 amino acids. Germline-derived CDR1 and CDR2 are SGDLS and YYNGEE. For the CDR3, the DNA is TGTGCCAGCAGCCGGGACTCCACTTCCTACGAGCAGTACTTC. It is translated as CASSRDSTSYEQYF. Full variable domain (outside the CDR3, taken from reference TRBV9 and TRBJ2-7): DSGVTQTPKHLITATGQRVTLRCSPRSGDLSVYWYQQSLDQGLQFLIQYYNGEERAKGNILERFSAQQFPDLHSELNLSSLELGDSALYFCASSRDSTSYEQYFGPGTRLTVT.

Turning to this clone: This sample also contains other DNA sequences that code for the same CDR3. The chain employs TRBV19 and TRBJ1-1, with a weak D call TRBD1 (5 bases). V lost 5 bases, J lost 1 base, and 8 bases lay in between. Per the germline V gene, CDR1 is LNHDA and CDR2 is SQIVND (reference sequence). This CDR3 comprises 13 residues. The DNA for the CDR3 is TGTGCCAGTAGTGCCCAGGGGAACACTGAAGCTTTCTTT. Protein sequence: CASSAQGNTEAFF.

The CDR3 sequence is CASSLVSGGAPDTQYF. Written as DNA, the CDR3 is TGTGCCAGCAGCTTGGTGTCAGGGGGCGCCCCAGATACGCAGTATTTT. V is TRBV5-4 and J is TRBJ2-3, with 8 positions matching TRBD1. The V and J ends lost 0 bases and 4 bases, in that order; junction bases with no gene match: 7. This CDR3 contains 16 residues. The germline CDR1 and CDR2 sequences are SGHNT and YYREEE (reference sequence).

This chain joins TRBV19 and TRBJ1-2, with D maybe TRBD1 (6 bases). The CDR3 has 13 amino acids. CDR1 and CDR2 (germline): LNHDA, SQIVND (reference sequence). The ends were cut back, 6 bases at V and 0 bases at J, with 8 bases in the middle. The CDR3, as DNA: TGTGCCAGTAGCGGACAGACTAACTATGGCTACACCTTC. It specifies CASSGQTNYGYTF.

This chain links TRBV5-8 with TRBJ2-3, with 7 bases aligning to TRBD2. Germline CDR1 reads SGHTS; CDR2 reads YDEGEE. The CDR3 loop spans 14 amino acids. Unmatched junction bases numbered 4, after V lost 4 bases and J lost 2 bases. The CDR3 DNA sequence: TGTGCCAGCAGCCCGGGGGACTACACAGATACGCAGTATTTT. Its protein is CASSPGDYTDTQYF.